This T cell receptor beta chain is drawn from a study of CD8 T cells in ankylosing spondylitis. Worth noting for this clonotype: Its antigen is not identified.

Overall study results and limits: A TCR beta motif of under ten highly homologous variants appeared characteristic of ankylosing spondylitis blood. Clones linked with disease were CD8+ and fairly uncommon in the peripheral blood. Matched synovial fluid from ankylosing spondylitis patients was reported to be enriched for disease-linked clones. In the blood and synovial fluid of reactive arthritis, some motif variants had been previously reported.

Each CDR3 protein gets one entry after TCRdb re-called the 5' RACE reads with MiXCR. Found here are approximately 140,000 distinct CDR3 sequences, approximately 44% of them singletons; the top ten hold 13% to 15%. From germline, CDR1 is ENHRY and CDR2 SYGVKD. The CDR3 has 18 residues. V gave up 0 bases and J gave up 0 bases, with 15 bases separating them. This TCR was recovered from a male donor with ankylosing spondylitis. The genes are TRBV10-3 and TRBJ2-4; TRBD2 is a possible D gene (6 bases). Sequences were obtained from synovial fluid, either unsorted or a sorted T cell fraction (not recorded which). The CDR3 loop is CAISESPWRDLAKNIQYF. In nucleotides, the CDR3 is TGTGCCATCAGTGAGTCTCCGTGGAGGGATTTAGCCAAAAACATTCAGTACTTC.